What follows are 20 T cell receptor beta chains derived from one specimen sequenced in a study of OX40 agonist ivuxolimab in advanced cancers. Data came from immunoSEQ multiplex PCR; TCRdb stores just in-frame clones and leaves some out. This table has about 36,000 clones, around 80% appearing once. The input for sequencing was CD4+ or CD8+ T cells sorted from blood, taken in a trial of the OX40 agonist ivuxolimab. The source of these receptors is an adult with an advanced solid tumor such as melanoma, head and neck, liver or kidney cancer.

The chain employs TRBV2 and TRBJ1-1; 8 bases agree with TRBD1. Germline V gives CDR1 SNHLY, CDR2 FYNNEI. V was clipped by 7 bases and J by 5 bases; unmatched bases: 9. The CDR3 length is 14 residues. The CDR3 bases are TGTGCCAGCACCAATGACAGGGGACGGACTGAAGCTTTCTTT. This encodes CASTNDRGRTEAFF.

This chain joins TRBV7-3 and TRBJ2-3, with D perhaps matching TRBD1 (7 bases). V was cut by 5 bases and J by 4 bases, with 13 bases left in between. The CDR3 contains 14 residues. Germline V gives CDR1 SGHTA, CDR2 FQGTGA. The CDR3 spells CASSTQGGPDTQYF. Here the CDR3 DNA reads TGTGCCAGCAGCACCCAGGGGGGTCCAGATACGCAGTATTTT. Based on the CDR3 plus reference TRBV7-3 and TRBJ2-3, the full variable domain is GAGVSQTPSNKVTEKGKYVELRCDPISGHTALYWYRQSLGQGPEFLIYFQGTGAADDSGLPNDRFFAVRPEGSVSTLKIQRTERGDSAVYLCASSTQGGPDTQYFGPGTRLTVL.

The gene calls are TRBV18 and TRBJ1-2, with D perhaps TRBD1 (6 bases). The length of the CDR3 is 15 residues. The germline V and J ends were trimmed by 3 bases and 5 bases, with 16 bases remaining between them. CDR1 is KGHSH and CDR2 is LQKENI in the germline V gene. The CDR3 loop is CASSPNLGQPYGYTF. The CDR3 DNA sequence: TGTGCCAGCTCACCGAACTTAGGACAGCCGTATGGCTACACCTTC. Full variable domain (remainder filled in from reference TRBV18 and TRBJ1-2): NAGVMQNPRHLVRRRGQEARLRCSPMKGHSHVYWYRQLPEEGLKFMVYLQKENIIDESGMPKERFSAEFPKEGPSILRIQQVVRGDSAAYFCASSPNLGQPYGYTFGSGTRLTVV.

This rearrangement joins TRBV6-6 to TRBJ2-1; D is ambiguous. Germline-derived CDR1 and CDR2 are MNHNY and SVGAGI (reference sequence). This CDR3 has 12 amino acids. The ends were cut back, 4 bases at V and 6 bases at J, with 7 bases in the middle. The CDR3 DNA reads TGTGCCAGCAGTTCGGCTACCAATGAGCAGTTCTTC. Translation gives CASSSATNEQFF.

V usage is TRBV27 and J usage is TRBJ2-7; the D gene is possibly TRBD1 (8 bases). The CDR3 extends over 15 amino acids. Germline CDR1 MNHEY, CDR2 SMNVEV (reference sequence). Trimming removed 2 bases at V and 13 bases at J, with 24 bases between. CDR3 loop: CASSLDSSDREGIYF. CDR3 nucleotide sequence: TGTGCCAGCAGTTTAGATTCGTCGGACAGGGAGGGGATATACTTC.

The chain joins TRBV5-1 to TRBJ1-3; TRBD1 agrees at 9 bases. The CDR3 is 16 residues long. Unmatched junction bases numbered 5, after V lost 4 bases and J lost 0 bases. Germline values: CDR1 SGHRS, CDR2 YFSETQ. The CDR3 DNA reads as TGCGCCAGCAGCGGGGGGACAGGGAGCTCTGGAAACACCATATATTTT. It yields the protein CASSGGTGSSGNTIYF.

J is TRBJ1-5 and V is TRBV19, with no clear D. In germline, CDR1 is LNHDA, CDR2 SQIVND (reference sequence). The ends were cut back, 7 bases at V and 6 bases at J, with 10 bases in the middle. This CDR3 is built from 12 residues. The CDR3 protein is CASTKASQPQHF. The CDR3 DNA reads TGTGCCAGTACCAAAGCGAGTCAGCCCCAGCATTTT. The whole variable domain, remainder taken from reference TRBV19 and TRBJ1-5, is DGGITQSPKYLFRKEGQNVTLSCEQNLNHDAMYWYRQDPGQGLRLIYYSQIVNDFQKGDIAEGYSVSREKKESFPLTVTSAQKNPTAFYLCASTKASQPQHFGDGTRLSIL.

The chain carries TRBV29-1 and TRBJ1-4; 8 bases fit TRBD1. Germline V gene sequence: CDR1 SQVTM, CDR2 ANQGSEA. The CDR3 length is 14 residues. V gave up 6 bases and J gave up 8 bases; unmatched junction bases: 11. CDR3 region: CSVARTGNREKLFF. The DNA for the CDR3 is TGCAGCGTCGCCCGGACAGGGAATCGCGAAAAACTGTTTTTT. Variable domain in full (rest from reference TRBV29-1 and TRBJ1-4): SAVISQKPSRDICQRGTSLTIQCQVDSQVTMMFWYRQQPGQSLTLIATANQGSEATYESGFVIDKFPISRPNLTFSTLTVSNMSPEDSSIYLCSVARTGNREKLFFGSGTQLSVL.

The chain recombines TRBV4-1 with TRBJ2-1; a possible D gene is TRBD1 (6 bases). The CDR3 has 15 residues. CDR1 is MGHRA, CDR2 YSYEKL, per germline. Between the trimmed V and J ends, which lost 0 bases and 9 bases, there was a span of 15 bases. CDR3 residues: CASSQDPRPTGEQFF. Written as DNA, the CDR3 is TGCGCCAGCAGCCAAGATCCCCGACCGACAGGTGAGCAGTTCTTC.

V is TRBV7-8 and J is TRBJ2-7; 10 bases agree with TRBD2. This CDR3 contains 14 residues. The V gene's germline CDR1 is SGHVS and CDR2 FQNEAQ. Trimming at V came to 5 bases and at J to 1 base, leaving 2 bases not matched to a gene. CDR3 nucleotides: TGTGCCAGCAGCCGGACTAGCGGTTCCTACGAGCAGTACTTC. Translated: CASSRTSGSYEQYF.

This clone was seen only once. This chain connects TRBV7-3 to TRBJ2-1; 8 bases match TRBD1. Per germline, CDR1 SGHTA and CDR2 FQGTGA. There are 16 residues in the CDR3. V dropped 4 bases and J dropped 0; count of bases not matched to a gene: 5. CDR3: CASSSGGRSSYNEQFF. CDR3 coding DNA: TGTGCCAGCAGCTCAGGGGGCCGGAGCTCCTACAATGAGCAGTTCTTC.

V is TRBV4-2 and J is TRBJ2-3, with 9 bases matching TRBD2. Germline CDR1 is LGHNA and CDR2 is YNFKEQ. Trimming removed 1 base from V and 0 bases from J; junction bases left unmatched: 2. There are 16 residues in the CDR3. CDR3 bases: TGTGCCAGCAGCCAAGGGCTAGCGGGGAGCACAGATACGCAGTATTTT. Protein sequence: CASSQGLAGSTDTQYF.

This chain joins TRBV7-2 and TRBJ1-2; unclear D gene. The germline V gene encodes CDR1 SGHTA and CDR2 FQGNSA. The CDR3 sequence is 15 residues long. The V and J ends lost 1 base and 0 bases respectively, with 9 bases between them. CDR3 DNA: TGTGCCAGCAGCTTAGGATCAACAACTAACTATGGCTACACCTTC. Encoded protein: CASSLGSTTNYGYTF.

This chain joins TRBV2 and TRBJ2-7, with no clear D. Trimming shortened V by 3 bases and J by 3 bases, and 6 bases separated the two germline ends. This CDR3 contains 12 residues. Germline loops: CDR1 SNHLY, CDR2 FYNNEI. CDR3 sequence (DNA): TGTGCCAGCAGTGAGGGCCTCTACGAGCAGTACTTC. Its protein product is CASSEGLYEQYF.

The gene calls are TRBV11-2 and TRBJ2-7; TRBD1 agrees at 7 bases. Trimming removed 3 bases from V and 3 bases from J; junction bases left unmatched: 5. Germline assignment: CDR1 SGHAT and CDR2 FQNNGV. The CDR3 loop spans 14 amino acids. CDR3 in DNA: TGTGCCAGCAGCTTGGTACAGGGGATCTACGAGCAGTACTTC. It yields the protein CASSLVQGIYEQYF. Combining the CDR3 with reference TRBV11-2 and TRBJ2-7 gives the whole variable domain EAGVAQSPRYKIIEKRQSVAFWCNPISGHATLYWYQQILGQGPKLLIQFQNNGVVDDSQLPKDRFSAERLKGVDSTLKIQPAKLEDSAVYLCASSLVQGIYEQYFGPGTRLTVT.

This rearrangement joins TRBV19 to TRBJ1-5; TRBD1 is a possible D gene (5 bases). This CDR3 region has 16 residues. CDR1 LNHDA and CDR2 SQIVND come from the germline V gene (reference sequence). Trimming removed 3 bases from V and 2 bases from J, with 14 bases in between. The CDR3 DNA reads as TGTGCCAGTAGTATTCGCGCAGGGACGGGCAATCAGCCCCAGCATTTT. Its translation: CASSIRAGTGNQPQHF.

The rearrangement uses TRBV5-1 and TRBJ1-3, with D maybe TRBD1 (6 bases). Between the trimmed V and J ends, which lost 1 base and 1 base, there was a span of 12 bases. The CDR3 has 16 amino acids. CDR1 SGHRS and CDR2 YFSETQ come from the germline V gene. The CDR3 is CASSLPGAGSGNTIYF. CDR3 in DNA: TGCGCCAGCAGCTTGCCGGGGGCCGGGTCTGGAAACACCATATATTTT.

This rearrangement joins TRBV5-1 to TRBJ2-5, with 8 nucleotides matching TRBD2. The J call may be in error: the DNA end matches TRBJ2-7 better. Per germline, CDR1 SGHRS and CDR2 YFSETQ. The CDR3 is 16 residues long. CDR3 sequence: CASSLTYRTSRYEQYF. CDR3 nucleotides: TGCGCCAGCAGCTTGACCTACCGGACTAGCCGCTACGAGCAGTACTTC.

The gene calls are TRBV7-2 and TRBJ1-6, with 8 bases fitting TRBD1. This CDR3 has 15 amino acids. Germline V gives CDR1 SGHTA, CDR2 FQGNSA. V lost 6 bases, J lost 10 bases, and 11 bases stayed unmatched. The CDR3 reads CASSFKTGGGSPLHF. CDR3 bases: TGTGCCAGCAGTTTTAAAACAGGGGGAGGCTCACCCCTCCACTTT.

The rearrangement joins TRBV15 to TRBJ2-3, with 11 bases fitting TRBD2. Trimming took 2 bases from V and 7 from J; bases not matched to a gene: 8. The CDR3 totals 16 residues. From germline, CDR1 is LNHNV and CDR2 YYDKDF (reference sequence). The CDR3 DNA reads as TGTGCCACCAGCAGAACTAGCGGGAGTTCTATTTATACGCAGTATTTT. It yields the protein CATSRTSGSSIYTQYF.